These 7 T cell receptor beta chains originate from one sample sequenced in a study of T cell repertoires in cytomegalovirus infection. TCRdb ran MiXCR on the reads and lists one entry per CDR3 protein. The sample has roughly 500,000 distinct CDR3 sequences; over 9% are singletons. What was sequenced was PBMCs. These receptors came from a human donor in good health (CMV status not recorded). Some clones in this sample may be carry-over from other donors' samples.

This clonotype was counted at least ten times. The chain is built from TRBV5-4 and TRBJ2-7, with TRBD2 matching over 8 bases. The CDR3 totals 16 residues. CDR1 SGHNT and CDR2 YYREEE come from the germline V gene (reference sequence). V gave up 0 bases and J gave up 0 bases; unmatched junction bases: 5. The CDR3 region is CASSLDTSGGSYEQYF. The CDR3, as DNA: TGTGCCAGCAGCTTGGACACCAGCGGGGGCTCCTACGAGCAGTACTTC.

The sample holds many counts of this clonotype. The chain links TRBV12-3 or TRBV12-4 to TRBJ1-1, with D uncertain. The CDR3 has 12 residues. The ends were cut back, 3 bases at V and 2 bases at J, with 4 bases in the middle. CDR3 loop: CASSFANTEAFF. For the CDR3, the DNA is TGTGCCAGCAGTTTCGCTAACACTGAAGCTTTCTTT.

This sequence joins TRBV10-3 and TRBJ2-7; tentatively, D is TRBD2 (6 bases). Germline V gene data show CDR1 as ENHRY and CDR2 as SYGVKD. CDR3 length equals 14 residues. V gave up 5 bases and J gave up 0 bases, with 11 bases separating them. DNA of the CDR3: TGTGCCATCAGTCCCGGGACTTCCTCCTACGAGCAGTACTTC. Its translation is CAISPGTSSYEQYF.

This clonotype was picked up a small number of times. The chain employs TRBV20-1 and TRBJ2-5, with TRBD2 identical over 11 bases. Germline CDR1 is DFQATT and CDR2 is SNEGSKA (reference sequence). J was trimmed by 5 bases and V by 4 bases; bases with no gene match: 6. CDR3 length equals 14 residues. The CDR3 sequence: CSAITSGSAETQYF. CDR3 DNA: TGCAGTGCTATCACTAGCGGGAGCGCTGAGACCCAGTACTTC.

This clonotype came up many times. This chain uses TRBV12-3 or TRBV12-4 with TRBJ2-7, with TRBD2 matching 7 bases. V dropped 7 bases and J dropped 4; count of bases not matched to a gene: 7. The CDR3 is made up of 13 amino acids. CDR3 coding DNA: TGTGCCAGCACCCCCGGGAGGCGGTACGAGCAGTACTTC. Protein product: CASTPGRRYEQYF.

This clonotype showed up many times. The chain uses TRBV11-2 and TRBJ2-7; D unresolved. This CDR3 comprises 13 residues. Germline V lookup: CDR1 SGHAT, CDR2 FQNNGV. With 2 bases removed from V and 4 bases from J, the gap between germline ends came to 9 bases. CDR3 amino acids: CASSLWGFYEQYF. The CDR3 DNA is TGTGCCAGCAGCTTATGGGGATTTTACGAGCAGTACTTC.

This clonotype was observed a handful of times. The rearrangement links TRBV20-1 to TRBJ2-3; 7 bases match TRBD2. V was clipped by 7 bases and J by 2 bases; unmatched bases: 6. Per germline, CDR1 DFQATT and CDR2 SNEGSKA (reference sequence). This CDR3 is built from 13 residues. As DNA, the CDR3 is TGCAGTGAGCAGCGGGGCGTCACAGATACGCAGTATTTT. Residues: CSEQRGVTDTQYF.